This TCR beta chain came from a study of T cell responses to AZD1222 COVID-19 vaccine. Study-wide context: Both about-4-week and about-12-week second-dose recipients were combined. General study results and limits: Just six AZD1222 recipients were seropositive at baseline. It should be noted that donors were predominantly white British and more often female, and clonal diversity was possibly underestimated. Spike was spanned by vaccine-associated CD4 TCRs, which were dominant at 160-218 and 743-854.

This table comes from immunoSEQ multiplex PCR, and its TCRdb copy is limited to in-frame clones, with some not included. The sample has approximately 190,000 clones, around 94% seen once. In regard to this clone: Its antigen is still unknown.

The receptor was derived from an adult in good health. The sequences come from peripheral blood, collected on day 0 of AZD1222 vaccination.

CDR3 sequence reads: CASSLVERDVPPPGYEQYF. The CDR3 nucleotides are TGTGCCAGCAGCTTAGTAGAGAGGGACGTGCCCCCACCTGGGTACGAGCAGTACTTC. The chain joins TRBV7-6 to TRBJ2-7; D possibly matches TRBD1 or TRBD2 (5 bases each). V lost 1 base and J lost 4, with 26 bases in between. This CDR3 has 19 residues. Per the germline V gene, CDR1 is SGHVS and CDR2 is FNYEAQ.